Listed here are 26 T cell receptor beta chains from one sample, sequenced in a study of shared clonotypes between healthy human individuals (dated by TCRdb to about 2020). The library was made by the immunoSEQ multiplex PCR assay. TCRdb re-hosts the immuneACCESS table, in-frame sequences only. Its copies lack some clones; in the studies checked, an unresolved V gene accounts for under half of them, and the cause for the rest is not known. This sample comprises about 2.3 million clones, 85% to 95% of them detected only once. Approximately 0.39% of the sample is held by the ten biggest clonotypes. The sample was naive CD4+ T cells from PBMCs. The cell subset or site label on this specimen signifies: CD45RA+ positively selected. These receptor sequences come from a man between 18 and 35 years old in good health. Some clones in this sample may be carry-over from other donors' samples.

The V and J genes are TRBV28 and TRBJ1-3; possible D gene TRBD1, 5 bases. Per the germline V gene, CDR1 is MDHEN and CDR2 is SYDVKM. The V end was cut by 7 bases, the J end by 8 bases, with 24 bases between. The CDR3 sequence is 16 residues long. CDR3 DNA sequence: TGTGCCAGCATCCGGGGAGGGGTGGCGGGCGGAGACACCATATATTTT. Protein product: CASIRGGVAGGDTIYF.

This rearrangement joins TRBV18 to TRBJ2-3; 10 positions agree with TRBD2. The length of the CDR3 is 18 residues. In germline, CDR1 is KGHSH, CDR2 LQKENI. V was pared by 3 bases and J by 3 bases, with 12 bases of the junction left unmatched. The chain's CDR3 is CASSPALAGVYITDTQYF. The CDR3 DNA follows: TGTGCCAGCTCACCGGCTCTAGCGGGAGTGTATATTACAGATACGCAGTATTTT.

The CDR3 spells CASSLEGRALFGYTF. DNA for the CDR3: TGTGCCAGCAGCTTAGAAGGCAGGGCCCTATTTGGCTACACCTTC. The rearrangement links TRBV11-2 to TRBJ1-2; D perhaps matches TRBD1 (5 bases). This CDR3 spans 15 amino acids. V lost 0 bases and J 7 bases, leaving 15 bases between the germline ends. Germline lookup yields CDR1 SGHAT and CDR2 FQNNGV.

The rearrangement joins TRBV2 to TRBJ2-7; 8 nucleotides agree with TRBD2. Trimming took 3 bases from V and 6 from J; bases not matched to a gene: 7. This CDR3 is 14 amino acids long. Germline CDR1 SNHLY, CDR2 FYNNEI. CDR3 coding DNA: TGTGCCAGCAGTGAGGCTAGCGGGCGCAGCGAGCAGTACTTC. This codes for CASSEASGRSEQYF.

The CDR3 DNA reads TGCGCCAGCAGCTTGTCTGGTGGGGGTCTGGCGCTGGAGACCCAGTACTTC. Translated: CASSLSGGGLALETQYF. V is TRBV5-1 and J is TRBJ2-5; tentatively, D is TRBD1 or TRBD2 (5 bases each). CDR3 length equals 17 residues. Germline V gene lookup returns CDR1 SGHRS and CDR2 YFSETQ. V lost 1 base to trimming and J lost 5 bases, with 21 bases between them.

This sequence joins TRBV11-3 and TRBJ2-1; D not certain. Trimming cost V 1 base and J 9 bases, with 13 bases left between them. The CDR3 totals 14 residues. Per the germline V gene, CDR1 is SGHNT and CDR2 is YENEEA. This chain's CDR3 is CASSLGRALAEQFF. The CDR3 DNA sequence: TGTGCCAGCAGCTTAGGAAGGGCACTTGCTGAGCAGTTCTTC.

The chain has TRBV5-1 and TRBJ2-1, with TRBD2 matching over 7 bases. Germline values: CDR1 SGHRS, CDR2 YFSETQ. The V and J ends lost 5 bases and 4 bases, in that order; junction bases with no gene match: 9. CDR3 size: 15 residues. DNA of the CDR3: TGCGCCAGCAGAAGGAGCCTAGCGGAATACAATGAGCAGTTCTTC. This sequence encodes CASRRSLAEYNEQFF.

The chain employs TRBV29-1 and TRBJ2-5, with TRBD1 matching over 9 bases. There are 13 residues in the CDR3. From germline, CDR1 is SQVTM and CDR2 ANQGSEA. V gave up 6 bases and J gave up 4 bases; unmatched junction bases: 6. CDR3 DNA sequence: TGCAGCGTCGCAACAGGGGGCAGAGAGACCCAGTACTTC. This encodes CSVATGGRETQYF.

The J gene is TRBJ1-5, the V gene TRBV6-5, with D uncertain. V was shortened by 0 bases and J by 6 bases, with 9 bases between the two germline ends. The CDR3 has 14 amino acids. From germline, CDR1 is MNHEY and CDR2 SVGAGI. The CDR3 region has the DNA TGTGCCAGCAGTTACTCAGGGATTCGTCAGCCCCAGCATTTT. Translation: CASSYSGIRQPQHF.

This clone was detected once. CDR3 residues: CASSLAPGLGDYGYTF. Here the CDR3 DNA reads TGCGCCAGCAGCTTGGCCCCGGGCCTGGGAGACTATGGCTACACCTTC. The genes are TRBV5-1 and TRBJ1-2, with D uncertain. The V gene's germline CDR1 is SGHRS and CDR2 YFSETQ. The CDR3 is 16 amino acids. V was clipped by 0 bases and J by 3 bases, with 15 bases between them. Combining the CDR3 with reference TRBV5-1 and TRBJ1-2 gives the whole variable domain KAGVTQTPRYLIKTRGQQVTLSCSPISGHRSVSWYQQTPGQGLQFLFEYFSETQRNKGNFPGRFSGRQFSNSRSEMNVSTLELGDSALYLCASSLAPGLGDYGYTFGSGTRLTVV.

This sequence joins TRBV15 and TRBJ2-7; D ambiguous. The CDR3 has 16 residues. CDR1 and CDR2 (germline): LNHNV, YYDKDF (reference sequence). The ends were cut back, 0 bases at V and 6 bases at J, with 18 bases in the middle. CDR3 amino acids: CATSRDLVSLGSEQYF. In nucleotides, the CDR3 is TGTGCCACCAGCAGAGATCTTGTCTCCCTGGGCTCCGAGCAGTACTTC.

The gene calls are TRBV4-1 and TRBJ2-3; TRBD2 matches 9 bases. V dropped 0 bases and J dropped 1; count of bases not matched to a gene: 5. This CDR3 comprises 17 residues. Germline CDR1 and CDR2: MGHRA and YSYEKL. The CDR3 DNA follows: TGCGCCAGCAGCCAAGATAGCGGGAGAGGCGGCACAGATACGCAGTATTTT. The encoded protein is CASSQDSGRGGTDTQYF.

The chain recombines TRBV5-1 with TRBJ1-1, with 7 bases matching TRBD1. The CDR3 contains 17 residues. CDR1 is SGHRS and CDR2 is YFSETQ in the germline V gene. V lost 2 bases to trimming and J lost 0 bases; unmatched junction nucleotides: 10. CDR3 coding DNA: TGCGCCAGCAGCTTAAGCAGGGGGGGCAATATGAACACTGAAGCTTTCTTT. Its protein is CASSLSRGGNMNTEAFF.

The gene calls are TRBV25-1 and TRBJ1-4; D unresolved. The germline gives CDR1 MGHDK, CDR2 SYGVNS. The CDR3 is made up of 13 amino acids. V was shortened by 6 bases and J by 6 bases, with 11 bases between the two germline ends. The CDR3 DNA reads TGTGCCAGCAGGGACGCTCCATATGAAAAACTGTTTTTT. Translated, it gives CASRDAPYEKLFF.

On this clone: The same CDR3 is also encoded by other DNA sequences in this sample. The chain has TRBV20-1 and TRBJ2-5; D is ambiguous. Trimming cost V 2 bases and J 4 bases, with 5 bases left between them. Per the germline V gene, CDR1 is DFQATT and CDR2 is SNEGSKA (reference sequence). This CDR3 is 11 amino acids long. The CDR3 loop is CSARTGETQYF. DNA for the CDR3: TGCAGTGCTAGAACCGGAGAGACCCAGTACTTC.

This sequence joins TRBV4-1 and TRBJ2-3; D ambiguous. The CDR3 consists of 15 residues. V gave up 1 base and J gave up 0 bases, with 8 bases separating them. The germline CDR1 and CDR2 sequences are MGHRA and YSYEKL. The CDR3 protein is CASSQVATSTDTQYF. The CDR3 nucleotides are TGCGCCAGCAGCCAAGTGGCAACTAGCACAGATACGCAGTATTTT.

CDR3: CASSDRKNSGANVLTF. The DNA for the CDR3 is TGTGCCAGTAGTGACAGGAAGAACTCTGGGGCCAACGTCCTGACTTTC. V is TRBV19 and J is TRBJ2-6; TRBD1 is a possible D gene (6 bases). The V gene's germline CDR1 is LNHDA and CDR2 SQIVND (reference sequence). The V end was cut by 5 bases, the J end by 0 bases, with 11 bases between. This CDR3 spans 16 amino acids.

This rearrangement joins TRBV6-5 to TRBJ1-2; D is undetermined. The length of the CDR3 is 14 residues. Germline values: CDR1 MNHEY, CDR2 SVGAGI. V lost 7 bases and J 4 bases, leaving 16 bases between the germline ends. DNA for the CDR3: TGTGCCAGCAATCCCTCTCACTCGGGCTATGGCTACACCTTC. Translation: CASNPSHSGYGYTF.

V is TRBV7-3 and J is TRBJ2-2; D not resolved. CDR1 SGHTA and CDR2 FQGTGA come from the germline V gene. This CDR3 spans 14 amino acids. The V and J ends lost 3 bases and 0 bases respectively, with 5 bases between them. CDR3 protein: CASSFTANTGELFF. The DNA of the CDR3 is TGTGCCAGCAGCTTTACGGCGAACACCGGGGAGCTGTTTTTT.

The CDR3 sequence: CAISESGKEGNTGELFF. CDR3 bases: TGTGCCATCAGTGAGTCCGGCAAGGAGGGGAACACCGGGGAGCTGTTTTTT. The V call is TRBV10-3, the J call TRBJ2-2; D is perhaps TRBD2 (6 bases). Trimming stripped 0 bases from V and 1 base from J, with 12 bases between. Germline V gene lookup returns CDR1 ENHRY and CDR2 SYGVKD. The CDR3 is 17 amino acids.

This chain uses TRBV7-3 with TRBJ1-2; no reliable D call. V lost 2 bases and J 8 bases, leaving 9 bases between the germline ends. CDR3 size: 12 residues. Germline V CDR1 and CDR2: SGHTA, FQGTGA. The CDR3 DNA reads as TGTGCCAGCAGCTTACCAGGATGGGGCTACACCTTC. Encoded protein: CASSLPGWGYTF.

V and J are TRBV4-2 and TRBJ2-5; TRBD1 matches at 9 bases. Trimming cost V 1 base and J 7 bases; bases outside gene matches: 13. Germline loops: CDR1 LGHNA, CDR2 YNFKEQ. The CDR3 is 17 residues long. The CDR3 is CASSQGPRGTGSGTQYF. CDR3 DNA: TGTGCCAGCAGCCAAGGTCCCCGGGGGACAGGGTCTGGGACCCAGTACTTC.

The J gene is TRBJ1-6, the V gene TRBV18; 9 nucleotides align to TRBD1. Germline-derived CDR1 and CDR2 are KGHSH and LQKENI. The V and J ends lost 2 bases and 0 bases, in that order; junction bases with no gene match: 2. The CDR3 spans 17 residues. CDR3 nucleotide sequence: TGTGCCAGCTCACCAGTGACAGGGGGCTCCTATAATTCACCCCTCCACTTT. The encoded protein is CASSPVTGGSYNSPLHF.

The chain employs TRBV11-1 and TRBJ1-2, with 7 bases that match TRBD1. Losses at the gene ends were 4 bases for V and 4 bases for J; bases not matched to a gene: 9. Germline values: CDR1 SGHAT, CDR2 FQDESV (reference sequence). The CDR3 covers 15 residues. CDR3 DNA sequence: TGTGCCAGCAGCTCGGGACAGACTCATCCCTATGGCTACACCTTC. Encoded protein: CASSSGQTHPYGYTF. Filled out from reference TRBV11-1 and TRBJ1-2, the complete variable domain reads EAEVAQSPRYKITEKSQAVAFWCDPISGHATLYWYRQILGQGPELLVQFQDESVVDDSQLPKDRFSAERLKGVDSTLKIQPAELGDSAMYLCASSSGQTHPYGYTFGSGTRLTVV.

This chain connects TRBV4-1 to TRBJ2-7; 7 bases agree with TRBD2. The germline V gene has CDR1 MGHRA and CDR2 YSYEKL. The ends lost 4 bases at V and 3 bases at J; junction bases unmatched: 12. The CDR3 runs 16 residues. The CDR3 is CASSRTSETTGYEQYF. The CDR3, as DNA: TGCGCCAGCAGCCGCACTAGCGAAACTACCGGCTACGAGCAGTACTTC.

The V gene is TRBV27, the J gene TRBJ2-1; D call uncertain. Germline loops: CDR1 MNHEY, CDR2 SMNVEV (reference sequence). The CDR3 consists of 14 residues. V lost 4 bases, J lost 5 bases, and 12 bases lay in between. CDR3 nucleotide sequence: TGTGCCAGCAGTTCAAGCTGGACCAACAATGAGCAGTTCTTC. Amino acid sequence: CASSSSWTNNEQFF.